Listed below are T cell receptor beta chains from one sample, sequenced in a study of monozygotic twins with inflammatory bowel disease. TCRdb re-analyzed the 5' RACE reads; it lists each CDR3 protein once, without DNA. This sample's clone table lists about 420,000 distinct CDR3 sequences. Source material: blood. These receptors all come from a human donor with ulcerative colitis or Crohn's disease, or a healthy co-twin of an affected twin (not recorded which). CDR3s include the opening cysteine and the closing phenylalanine or tryptophan. Fields, in order: CDR3 protein, V gene, J gene.

CASSLEAGGSYEQYF	TRBV7-3	TRBJ2-7
CSAQTGFLGEQYF	TRBV20-1	TRBJ2-7
CASSLLSGLPGANVLTF	TRBV5-1	TRBJ2-6
CASRDSSGGRLYNEQFF	TRBV12-3/TRBV12-4	TRBJ2-1
CASSQLAGKNIQYF	TRBV4-3	TRBJ2-4
CASSLTGKPETQYF	TRBV5-1	TRBJ2-5
CASSLTGLARIEQFF	TRBV12-3/TRBV12-4	TRBJ2-1
CASTLSGTSGYEQYF	TRBV7-9	TRBJ2-7
CASSLGLAESNEQFF	TRBV7-7	TRBJ2-1
CASSVRDRYTGELFF	TRBV7-9	TRBJ2-2
CALEGQANSPLHF	TRBV30	TRBJ1-6
CASTKGNTEAFF	TRBV19	TRBJ1-1
CASSSPRDRGRGTGELFF	TRBV11-1	TRBJ2-2
CASSQDPRRRGAFF	TRBV4-3	TRBJ1-1
CASTPFGQTTSYEQYF	TRBV5-5	TRBJ2-7
CASSSLAGGVTDTQYF	TRBV12-3/TRBV12-4	TRBJ2-3
CASSLSGSYEQYF	TRBV27	TRBJ2-7
CASSPGTSLNQPQHF	TRBV6-2/TRBV6-3	TRBJ1-5
CASSPGYVTDTQYF	TRBV5-1	TRBJ2-3
CASSPGDRVSTEAFF	TRBV5-1	TRBJ1-1